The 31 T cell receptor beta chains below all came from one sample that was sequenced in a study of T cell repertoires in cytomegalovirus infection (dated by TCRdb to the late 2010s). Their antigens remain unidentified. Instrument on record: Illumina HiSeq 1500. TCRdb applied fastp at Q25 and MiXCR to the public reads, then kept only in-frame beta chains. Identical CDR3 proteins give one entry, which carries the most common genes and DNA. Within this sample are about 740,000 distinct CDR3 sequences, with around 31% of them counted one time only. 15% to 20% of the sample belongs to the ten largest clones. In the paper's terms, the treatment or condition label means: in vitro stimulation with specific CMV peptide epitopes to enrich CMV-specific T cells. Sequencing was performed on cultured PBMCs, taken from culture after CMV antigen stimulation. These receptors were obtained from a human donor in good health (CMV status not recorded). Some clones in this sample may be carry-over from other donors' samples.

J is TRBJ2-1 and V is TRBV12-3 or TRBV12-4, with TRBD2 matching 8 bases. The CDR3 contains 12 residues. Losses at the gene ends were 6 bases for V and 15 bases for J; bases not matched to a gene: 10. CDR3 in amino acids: CASSPPGLGMFF. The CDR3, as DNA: TGTGCCAGCAGCCCTCCGGGACTAGGCATGTTCTTC.

The CDR3 DNA reads as TGTGCTAGTGGTTTAAGAACAGATACGCAGTATTTT. Translating gives CASGLRTDTQYF. This chain links TRBV12-5 with TRBJ2-3; unclear D gene. This CDR3 has 12 amino acids. Trimming took 3 bases from V and 3 from J, leaving 4 bases between them. The germline V gene encodes CDR1 LGHNT and CDR2 FRNRAP.

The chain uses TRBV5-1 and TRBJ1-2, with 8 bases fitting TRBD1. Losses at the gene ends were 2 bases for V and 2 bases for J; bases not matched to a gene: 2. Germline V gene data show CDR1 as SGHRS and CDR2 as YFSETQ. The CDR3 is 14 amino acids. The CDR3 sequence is CASSFDRGNYGYTF. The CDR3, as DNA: TGCGCCAGCAGCTTCGACAGGGGAAACTATGGCTACACCTTC.

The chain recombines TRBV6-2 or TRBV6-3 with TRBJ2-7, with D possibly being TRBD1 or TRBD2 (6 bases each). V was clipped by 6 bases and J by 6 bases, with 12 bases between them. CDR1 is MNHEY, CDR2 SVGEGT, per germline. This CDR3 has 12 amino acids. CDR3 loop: CASRRGTSEQYF. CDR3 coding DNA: TGTGCCAGCAGGCGCGGGACAAGCGAGCAGTACTTC.

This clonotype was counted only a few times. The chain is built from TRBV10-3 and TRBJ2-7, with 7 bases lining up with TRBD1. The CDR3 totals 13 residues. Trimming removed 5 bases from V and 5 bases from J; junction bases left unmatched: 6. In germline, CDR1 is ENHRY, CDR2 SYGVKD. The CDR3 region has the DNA TGTGCCATCAGTACTGGACAGGCGGACGAGCAGTACTTC. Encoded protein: CAISTGQADEQYF.

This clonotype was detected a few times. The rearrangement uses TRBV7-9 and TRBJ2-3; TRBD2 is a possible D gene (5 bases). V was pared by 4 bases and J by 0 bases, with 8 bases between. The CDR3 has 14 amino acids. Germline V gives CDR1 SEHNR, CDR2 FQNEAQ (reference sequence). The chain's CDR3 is CASSWTASTDTQYF. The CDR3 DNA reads TGTGCCAGCAGCTGGACTGCTAGCACAGATACGCAGTATTTT.

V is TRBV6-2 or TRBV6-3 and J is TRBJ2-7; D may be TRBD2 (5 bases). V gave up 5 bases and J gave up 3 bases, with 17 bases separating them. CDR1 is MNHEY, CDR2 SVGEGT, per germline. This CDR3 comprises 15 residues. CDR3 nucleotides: TGTGCCAGCAGTCAAGGACTCCCCCTAGTCTACGAGCAGTACTTC. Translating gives CASSQGLPLVYEQYF.

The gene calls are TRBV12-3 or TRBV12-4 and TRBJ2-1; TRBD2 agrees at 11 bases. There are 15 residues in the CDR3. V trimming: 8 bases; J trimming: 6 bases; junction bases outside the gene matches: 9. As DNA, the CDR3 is TGTGCCAGCGCTTTACTAGCGGGAGTGGGCAATGAGCAGTTCTTC. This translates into CASALLAGVGNEQFF.

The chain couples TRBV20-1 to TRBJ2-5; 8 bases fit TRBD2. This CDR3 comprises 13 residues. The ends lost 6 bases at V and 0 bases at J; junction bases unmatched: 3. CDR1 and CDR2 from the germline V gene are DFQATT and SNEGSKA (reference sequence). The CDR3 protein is CSADGRDQETQYF. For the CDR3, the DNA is TGCAGTGCGGACGGGAGGGACCAAGAGACCCAGTACTTC.

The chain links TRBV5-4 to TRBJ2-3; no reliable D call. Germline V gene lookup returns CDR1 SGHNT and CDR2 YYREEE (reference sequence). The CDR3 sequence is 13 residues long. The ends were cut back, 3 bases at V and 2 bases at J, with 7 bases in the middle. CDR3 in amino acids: CASSSPATDTQYF. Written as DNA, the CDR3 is TGTGCCAGCAGCTCTCCAGCCACAGATACGCAGTATTTT.

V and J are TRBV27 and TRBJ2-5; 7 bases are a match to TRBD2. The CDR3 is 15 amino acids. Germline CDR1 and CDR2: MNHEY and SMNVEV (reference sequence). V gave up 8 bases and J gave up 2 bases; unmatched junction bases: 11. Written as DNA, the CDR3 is TGTGCCAGCTCCTTCCTGCGGGGGATACAAGAGACCCAGTACTTC. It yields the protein CASSFLRGIQETQYF.

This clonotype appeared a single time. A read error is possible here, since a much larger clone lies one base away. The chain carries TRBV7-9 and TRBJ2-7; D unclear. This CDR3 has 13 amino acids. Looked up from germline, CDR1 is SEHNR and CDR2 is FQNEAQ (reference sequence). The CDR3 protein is CVSSAVGSYEQYF. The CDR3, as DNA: TGTGTCAGCAGCGCGGTAGGTTCCTACGAGCAGTACTTC.

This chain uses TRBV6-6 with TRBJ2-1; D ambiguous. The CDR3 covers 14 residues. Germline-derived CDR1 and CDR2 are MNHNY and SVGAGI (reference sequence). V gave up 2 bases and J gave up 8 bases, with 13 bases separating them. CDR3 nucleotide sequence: TGTGCCAGCAGTTACCCGGCGACCCGGGATGAGCAGTTCTTC. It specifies CASSYPATRDEQFF.

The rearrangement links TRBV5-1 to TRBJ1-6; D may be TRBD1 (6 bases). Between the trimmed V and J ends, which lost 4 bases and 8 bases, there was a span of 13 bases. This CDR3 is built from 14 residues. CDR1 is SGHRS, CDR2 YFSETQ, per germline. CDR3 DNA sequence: TGCGCCAGCAGCCCGGACAGATGGGATTCACCCCTCCACTTT. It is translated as CASSPDRWDSPLHF.

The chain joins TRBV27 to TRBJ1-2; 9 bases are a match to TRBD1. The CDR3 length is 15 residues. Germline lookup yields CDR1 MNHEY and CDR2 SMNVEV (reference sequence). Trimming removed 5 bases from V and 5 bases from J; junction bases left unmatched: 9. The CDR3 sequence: CASSPQGDRVYGYTF. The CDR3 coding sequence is TGTGCCAGCAGTCCTCAAGGGGACAGGGTGTATGGCTACACCTTC.

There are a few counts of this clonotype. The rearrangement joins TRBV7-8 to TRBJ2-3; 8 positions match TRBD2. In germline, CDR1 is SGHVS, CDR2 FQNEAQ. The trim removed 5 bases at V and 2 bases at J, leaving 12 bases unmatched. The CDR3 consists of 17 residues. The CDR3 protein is CASSTGGVGQTTDTQYF. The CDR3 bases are TGTGCCAGCAGCACCGGGGGGGTCGGACAAACCACAGATACGCAGTATTTT.

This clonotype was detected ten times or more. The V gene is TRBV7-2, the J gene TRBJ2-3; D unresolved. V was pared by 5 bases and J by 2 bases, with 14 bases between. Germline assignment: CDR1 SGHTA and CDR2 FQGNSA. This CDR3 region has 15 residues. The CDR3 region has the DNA TGTGCCAGCAGCGTCAGAGGTCTGGTCACAGATACGCAGTATTTT. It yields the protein CASSVRGLVTDTQYF.

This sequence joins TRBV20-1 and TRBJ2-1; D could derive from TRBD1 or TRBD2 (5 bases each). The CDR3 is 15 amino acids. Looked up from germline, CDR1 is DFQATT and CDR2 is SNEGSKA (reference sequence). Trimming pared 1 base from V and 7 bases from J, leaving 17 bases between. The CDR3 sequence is CSARVPSGWGNEQFF. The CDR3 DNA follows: TGCAGTGCTAGAGTGCCTTCCGGCTGGGGGAATGAGCAGTTCTTC.

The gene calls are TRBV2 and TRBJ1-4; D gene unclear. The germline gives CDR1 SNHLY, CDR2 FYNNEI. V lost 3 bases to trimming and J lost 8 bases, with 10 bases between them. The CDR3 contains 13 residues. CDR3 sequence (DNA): TGTGCCAGCAGTGAGGAGGGATACGAAAAACTGTTTTTT. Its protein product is CASSEEGYEKLFF. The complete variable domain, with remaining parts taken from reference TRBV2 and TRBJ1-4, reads EPEVTQTPSHQVTQMGQEVILRCVPISNHLYFYWYRQILGQKVEFLVSFYNNEISEKSEIFDDQFSVERPDGSNFTLKIRSTKLEDSAMYFCASSEEGYEKLFFGSGTQLSVL.

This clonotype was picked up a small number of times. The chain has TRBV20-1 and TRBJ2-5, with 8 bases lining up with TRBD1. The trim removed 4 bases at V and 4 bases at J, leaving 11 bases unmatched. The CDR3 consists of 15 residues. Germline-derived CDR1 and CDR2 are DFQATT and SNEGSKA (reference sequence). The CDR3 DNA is TGCAGTGCTACCGGATTAACAGGGGGTGGAGAGACCCAGTACTTC. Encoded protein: CSATGLTGGGETQYF.

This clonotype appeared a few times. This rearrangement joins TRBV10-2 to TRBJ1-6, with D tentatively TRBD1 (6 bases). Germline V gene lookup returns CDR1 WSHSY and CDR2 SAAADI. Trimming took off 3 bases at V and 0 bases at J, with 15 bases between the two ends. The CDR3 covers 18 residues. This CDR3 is CASSDPQGLSSYNSPLHF. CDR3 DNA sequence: TGCGCCAGCAGTGATCCCCAGGGGTTATCCTCCTATAATTCACCCCTCCACTTT.

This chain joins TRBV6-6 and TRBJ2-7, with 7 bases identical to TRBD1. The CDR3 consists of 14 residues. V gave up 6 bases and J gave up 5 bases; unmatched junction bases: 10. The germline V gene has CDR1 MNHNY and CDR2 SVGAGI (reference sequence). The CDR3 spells CASSRPTGFHEQYF. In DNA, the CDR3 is TGTGCCAGCAGCCGCCCGACAGGGTTCCACGAGCAGTACTTC.

The CDR3 nucleotides are TGCGCCAGCAGCACTGGGACTAGCGGGGATAGCACAGATACGCAGTATTTT. This translates into CASSTGTSGDSTDTQYF. The chain combines TRBV5-1 with TRBJ2-3; TRBD2 agrees at 13 bases. CDR3 size: 17 residues. V shed 4 bases and J 0 bases; nucleotides not matched to a gene: 5. Germline V CDR1 and CDR2: SGHRS, YFSETQ.

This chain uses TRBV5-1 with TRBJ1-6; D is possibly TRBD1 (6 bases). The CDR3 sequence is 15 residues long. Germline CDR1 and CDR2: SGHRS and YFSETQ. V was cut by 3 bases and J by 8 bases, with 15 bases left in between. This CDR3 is CASSSRRGDHSPLHF. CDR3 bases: TGCGCCAGCAGCTCCAGGAGGGGGGACCATTCACCCCTCCACTTT.

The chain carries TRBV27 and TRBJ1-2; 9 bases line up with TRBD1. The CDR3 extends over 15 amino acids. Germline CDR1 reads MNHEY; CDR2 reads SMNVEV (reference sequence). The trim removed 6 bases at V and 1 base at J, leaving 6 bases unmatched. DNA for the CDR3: TGTGCCAGCAGCCCCGGGACAGGGTTTAACTATGGCTACACCTTC. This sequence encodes CASSPGTGFNYGYTF.

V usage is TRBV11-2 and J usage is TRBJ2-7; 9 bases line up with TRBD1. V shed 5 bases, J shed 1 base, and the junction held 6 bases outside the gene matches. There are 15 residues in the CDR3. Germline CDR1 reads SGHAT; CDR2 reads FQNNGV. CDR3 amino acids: CASSRGGQGSYEQYF. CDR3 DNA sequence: TGTGCCAGCAGCCGCGGGGGACAGGGATCCTACGAGCAGTACTTC. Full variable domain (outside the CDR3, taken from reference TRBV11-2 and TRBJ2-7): EAGVAQSPRYKIIEKRQSVAFWCNPISGHATLYWYQQILGQGPKLLIQFQNNGVVDDSQLPKDRFSAERLKGVDSTLKIQPAKLEDSAVYLCASSRGGQGSYEQYFGPGTRLTVT.

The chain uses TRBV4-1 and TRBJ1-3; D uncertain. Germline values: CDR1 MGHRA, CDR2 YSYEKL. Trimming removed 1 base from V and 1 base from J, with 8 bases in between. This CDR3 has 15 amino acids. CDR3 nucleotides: TGCGCCAGCAGCCAAGCAAAAGGGTCTGGAAACACCATATATTTT. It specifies CASSQAKGSGNTIYF.

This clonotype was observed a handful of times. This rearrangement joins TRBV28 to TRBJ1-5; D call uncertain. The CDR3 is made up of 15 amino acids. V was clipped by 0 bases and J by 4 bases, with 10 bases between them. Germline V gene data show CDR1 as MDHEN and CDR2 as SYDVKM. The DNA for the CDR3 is TGTGCCAGCAGTTTATGGGAAGGAAAGAATCAGCCCCAGCATTTT. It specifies CASSLWEGKNQPQHF.

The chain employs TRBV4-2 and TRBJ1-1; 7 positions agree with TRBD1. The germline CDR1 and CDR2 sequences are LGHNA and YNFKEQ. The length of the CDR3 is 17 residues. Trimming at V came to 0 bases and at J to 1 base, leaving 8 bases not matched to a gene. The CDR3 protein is CASSQDPPGTANTEAFF. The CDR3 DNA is TGTGCCAGCAGCCAAGATCCCCCCGGGACAGCGAACACTGAAGCTTTCTTT.

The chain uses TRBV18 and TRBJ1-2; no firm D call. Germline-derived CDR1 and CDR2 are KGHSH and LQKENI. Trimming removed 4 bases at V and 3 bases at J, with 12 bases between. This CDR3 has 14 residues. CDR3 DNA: TGTGCCAGCTCACTGCAGGTTGCGGACTATGGCTACACCTTC. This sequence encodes CASSLQVADYGYTF.

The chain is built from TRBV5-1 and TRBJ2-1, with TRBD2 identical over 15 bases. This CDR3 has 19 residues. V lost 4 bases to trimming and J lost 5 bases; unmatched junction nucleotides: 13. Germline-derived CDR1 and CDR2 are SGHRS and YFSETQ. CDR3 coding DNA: TGCGCCAGCAGCATACCCGGACTAGCGGGAGGGTTGGGCCACAATGAGCAGTTCTTC. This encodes CASSIPGLAGGLGHNEQFF.